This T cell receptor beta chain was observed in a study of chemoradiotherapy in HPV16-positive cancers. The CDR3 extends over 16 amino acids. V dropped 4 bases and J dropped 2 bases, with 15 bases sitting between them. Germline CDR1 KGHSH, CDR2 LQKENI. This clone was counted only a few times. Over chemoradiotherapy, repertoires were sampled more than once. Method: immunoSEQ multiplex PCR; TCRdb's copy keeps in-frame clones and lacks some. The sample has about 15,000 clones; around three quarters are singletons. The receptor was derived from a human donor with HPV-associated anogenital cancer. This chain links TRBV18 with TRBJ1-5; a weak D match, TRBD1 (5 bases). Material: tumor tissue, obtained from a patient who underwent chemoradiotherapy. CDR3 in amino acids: CASSQVGGGGNQPQHF. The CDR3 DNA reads TGTGCCAGCTCACAAGTCGGAGGAGGGGGCAATCAGCCCCAGCATTTT.